The 23 T cell receptor beta chains given below trace back to one sample, sequenced in a study of cytomegalovirus exposure and HLA in healthy donors. Profiled with immunoSEQ multiplex PCR; TCRdb holds only in-frame clones, not every one. The table has about 200,000 clones, roughly 84% seen once. Sequencing was carried out using PBMCs. These receptor sequences come from a woman in her late teens or twenties in good health and CMV-seropositive.

This clone was seen a handful of times. The V call is TRBV7-9, the J call TRBJ2-5; D is ambiguous. CDR3 length equals 10 residues. The germline gives CDR1 SEHNR, CDR2 FQNEAQ (reference sequence). Trimming stripped 8 bases from V and 5 bases from J, with 6 bases between. Here the CDR3 DNA reads TGTGCCAGCGAACGGGAGACCCAGTACTTC. Protein: CASERETQYF.

This chain joins TRBV7-2 and TRBJ2-3; 11 nucleotides align to TRBD2. Losses at the gene ends were 6 bases for V and 2 bases for J; bases not matched to a gene: 4. The germline V gene has CDR1 SGHTA and CDR2 FQGNSA. This CDR3 region has 15 residues. Here the CDR3 reads CASRLTSGVTDTQYF. For the CDR3, the DNA is TGTGCCAGCAGACTGACTAGCGGGGTCACAGATACGCAGTATTTT.

The rearrangement links TRBV4-1 to TRBJ2-7, with TRBD2 as a possible D gene (5 bases). The CDR3 spans 16 residues. Germline V gene data show CDR1 as MGHRA and CDR2 as YSYEKL. Trimming pared 0 bases from V and 2 bases from J, leaving 14 bases between. The chain's CDR3 is CASSQDEGFSAYEQYF. CDR3 DNA: TGCGCCAGCAGCCAAGATGAGGGATTTTCGGCCTACGAGCAGTACTTC.

V is TRBV5-4 and J is TRBJ1-1, with 8 positions matching TRBD1. The CDR3 extends over 14 amino acids. CDR1 and CDR2 (germline): SGHNT, YYREEE (reference sequence). V was pared by 5 bases and J by 3 bases, with 6 bases of the junction left unmatched. CDR3: CASRTGGVDTEAFF. The CDR3 region has the DNA TGTGCCAGCAGAACAGGGGGTGTGGACACTGAAGCTTTCTTT. Looking up the rest from reference TRBV5-4 and TRBJ1-1 gives the full variable domain: ETGVTQSPTHLIKTRGQQVTLRCSSQSGHNTVSWYQQALGQGPQFIFQYYREEENGRGNFPPRFSGLQFPNYSSELNVNALELDDSALYLCASRTGGVDTEAFFGQGTRLTVV.

The rearrangement joins TRBV2 to TRBJ1-2; D might be TRBD1 (6 bases). The CDR3 consists of 13 residues. The germline V gene has CDR1 SNHLY and CDR2 FYNNEI. V gave up 4 bases and J gave up 4 bases, with 10 bases separating them. CDR3 DNA sequence: TGTGCCAGCAGTGGAGGACAGAGCTATGGCTACACCTTC. This codes for CASSGGQSYGYTF.

This clone was observed many times. The chain joins TRBV7-3 to TRBJ1-5; weak D call: TRBD1 (5 bases). V was shortened by 6 bases and J by 2 bases, with 5 bases between the two germline ends. The CDR3 runs to 12 residues. Per the germline V gene, CDR1 is SGHTA and CDR2 is FQGTGA. The chain's CDR3 is CASRQGNQPQHF. The DNA for the CDR3 is TGTGCCAGCAGACAGGGCAATCAGCCCCAGCATTTT.

This clone was counted only a few times. V usage is TRBV10-3 and J usage is TRBJ1-2, with TRBD1 as a possible D gene (5 bases). The V gene's germline CDR1 is ENHRY and CDR2 SYGVKD. This CDR3 is built from 12 residues. Trimming left V 7 bases short and J 4 bases short, with 10 bases between. CDR3 amino acids: CAIKPGSYGYTF. The CDR3 DNA is TGTGCCATCAAGCCAGGGTCCTATGGCTACACCTTC.

The chain combines TRBV21-1 with TRBJ1-3; TRBD1 was called by the table and not checked on the DNA. TRBV21-1 is assigned pseudogene status. This CDR3 region has 16 residues. CDR3 nucleotide sequence: TGTGCCAGCAGCAAAGAGCGACAGTTCTCTGGAAACACCATATATTTT. Its protein product is CASSKERQFSGNTIYF.

This chain uses TRBV18 with TRBJ1-5; 8 bases agree with TRBD1. This CDR3 has 14 residues. Germline V gives CDR1 KGHSH, CDR2 LQKENI. J lost 6 bases, V lost 3 bases, and 4 bases had no gene match. The CDR3 sequence: CASSPQGASQPQHF. In DNA form, the CDR3 reads TGTGCCAGCTCACCCCAGGGGGCGAGTCAGCCCCAGCATTTT.

The V call is TRBV27, the J call TRBJ2-1; possible D gene TRBD1, 6 bases. V lost 2 bases and J 5 bases, leaving 19 bases between the germline ends. Germline V gene lookup returns CDR1 MNHEY and CDR2 SMNVEV (reference sequence). The CDR3 has 17 amino acids. The DNA for the CDR3 is TGTGCCAGCAGTTTAGGGGCAGGGGCTCCAGTGAACAATGAGCAGTTCTTC. Amino acids: CASSLGAGAPVNNEQFF.

This clone showed up just a few times. The genes are TRBV28 and TRBJ2-1, with TRBD2 matching over 11 bases. V trimming: 7 bases; J trimming: 0 bases; junction bases outside the gene matches: 2. Per germline, CDR1 MDHEN and CDR2 SYDVKM. This CDR3 spans 15 amino acids. CDR3 amino acids: CASIAGGLSYNEQFF. CDR3 DNA sequence: TGTGCCAGCATAGCGGGAGGGCTCTCCTACAATGAGCAGTTCTTC. Supplemented by reference TRBV28 and TRBJ2-1, the full variable domain reads DVKVTQSSRYLVKRTGEKVFLECVQDMDHENMFWYRQDPGLGLRLIYFSYDVKMKEKGDIPEGYSVSREKKERFSLILESASTNQTSMYLCASIAGGLSYNEQFFGPGTRLTVL.

This clone was seen only a few times. This chain uses TRBV5-4 with TRBJ2-6, with D tentatively TRBD1 (5 bases). The ends were cut back, 6 bases at V and 0 bases at J, with 13 bases in the middle. CDR1 and CDR2 (germline): SGHNT, YYREEE (reference sequence). CDR3 length: 16 amino acids. The CDR3 protein is CASTDTRFSGANVLTF. CDR3 nucleotide sequence: TGTGCCAGCACGGACACGCGATTCTCTGGGGCCAACGTCCTGACTTTC. The full variable domain, with the rest looked up from reference TRBV5-4 and TRBJ2-6, is ETGVTQSPTHLIKTRGQQVTLRCSSQSGHNTVSWYQQALGQGPQFIFQYYREEENGRGNFPPRFSGLQFPNYSSELNVNALELDDSALYLCASTDTRFSGANVLTFGAGSRLTVL.

The chain uses TRBV19 and TRBJ1-5, with a tentative D call TRBD1 (5 bases). CDR1 and CDR2 (germline): LNHDA, SQIVND (reference sequence). This CDR3 is 16 amino acids long. Trimming stripped 3 bases from V and 0 bases from J, with 12 bases between. CDR3 residues: CASSMPGEYSNQPQHF. Written as DNA, the CDR3 is TGTGCCAGTAGTATGCCGGGGGAGTATAGCAATCAGCCCCAGCATTTT.

This clone was seen a single time. The rearrangement joins TRBV5-1 to TRBJ2-2; 13 bases agree with TRBD2. This CDR3 is built from 17 residues. The V gene's germline CDR1 is SGHRS and CDR2 YFSETQ. J gave up 5 bases and V 1 base, and 5 bases lay outside the gene matches. CDR3 region: CASSLRLAGGRTGELFF. In nucleotides, the CDR3 is TGCGCCAGCAGCTTGAGACTAGCGGGAGGAAGAACCGGGGAGCTGTTTTTT.

This sequence joins TRBV7-6 and TRBJ2-1; D is ambiguous. Germline-derived CDR1 and CDR2 are SGHVS and FNYEAQ. This CDR3 is 14 amino acids long. Trimming removed 4 bases from V and 6 bases from J, with 13 bases in between. The CDR3 sequence is CASSSVPTGNEQFF. The CDR3 DNA reads TGTGCCAGCAGCTCGGTACCGACTGGCAATGAGCAGTTCTTC.

The chain couples TRBV27 to TRBJ2-6, with D possibly TRBD1 on 6 matching bases. Germline values: CDR1 MNHEY, CDR2 SMNVEV (reference sequence). The V end lost 5 bases, the J end lost 0 bases, and 8 bases lay between the germline ends. The CDR3 is 15 residues long. CDR3 sequence reads: CASSPGVSGANVLTF. CDR3 sequence (DNA): TGTGCCAGCAGTCCAGGGGTCTCTGGGGCCAACGTCCTGACTTTC.

The chain recombines TRBV6-1 with TRBJ1-5, with TRBD1 matching 9 bases. Germline trimming cut 4 bases from V and 0 bases from J; bases unmatched to any gene: 10. The CDR3 is 18 residues long. Germline CDR1 is MNHNS and CDR2 is SASEGT. The CDR3 region has the DNA TGTGCCAGCAGTGTCCTTTCTGGGACAGGGTATAGCAATCAGCCCCAGCATTTT. This sequence encodes CASSVLSGTGYSNQPQHF.

This clone was detected only once. The gene calls are TRBV5-1 and TRBJ1-2; D ambiguous. The CDR3 consists of 14 residues. Per the germline V gene, CDR1 is SGHRS and CDR2 is YFSETQ. V lost 0 bases to trimming and J lost 6 bases, with 12 bases between them. CDR3 in DNA: TGCGCCAGCAGCTTGGGCGGGTATCTTGATGGCTACACCTTC. Amino acid sequence: CASSLGGYLDGYTF.

This rearrangement joins TRBV19 to TRBJ2-5; TRBD2 agrees at 7 bases. CDR3 length equals 14 residues. The V gene's germline CDR1 is LNHDA and CDR2 SQIVND (reference sequence). V dropped 3 bases and J dropped 5; count of bases not matched to a gene: 6. This CDR3 is CASSMGLNVETQYF. CDR3 nucleotides: TGTGCCAGTAGTATGGGACTAAATGTCGAGACCCAGTACTTC.

On this clone itself: At one of its ends the junction is not consistent with the germline gene, which may arise from a read error. V gene TRBV20-1 combines with J gene TRBJ2-7; 7 nucleotides match TRBD2. CDR1 is DFQATT and CDR2 is SNEGSKA in the germline V gene (reference sequence). CDR3 size: 11 residues. CDR3 nucleotides: TGCAGCGCTAGCGGTCCCTACGAGCAGTACTTC. The encoded protein is CSASGPYEQYF.

The CDR3 loop is CASSLEPSGAYNEQFF. CDR3 DNA sequence: TGCGCCAGCAGCTTGGAGCCTAGCGGAGCATACAATGAGCAGTTCTTC. The gene calls are TRBV5-1 and TRBJ2-1; 7 bases agree with TRBD2. The junction had 7 bases not matched to a gene; V was cut back by 0 bases and J by 4 bases. The CDR3 totals 16 residues. Germline CDR1 reads SGHRS; CDR2 reads YFSETQ.

The gene calls are TRBV2 and TRBJ2-3; a possible D gene is TRBD2 (6 bases). Germline CDR1 SNHLY, CDR2 FYNNEI. This CDR3 comprises 13 residues. Between the trimmed V and J ends, which lost 7 bases and 4 bases, there was a span of 12 bases. The DNA for the CDR3 is TGTGCCAGCACGAAGGAGGGGCCAGATACGCAGTATTTT. Encoded protein: CASTKEGPDTQYF.

The J gene is TRBJ1-2, the V gene TRBV7-9; TRBD1 matches at 7 bases. CDR1 SEHNR and CDR2 FQNEAQ come from the germline V gene (reference sequence). J was trimmed by 2 bases and V by 4 bases; bases with no gene match: 13. This CDR3 contains 17 residues. The CDR3 region has the DNA TGTGCCAGCAGCTCGACCTTAACAGGGGCAGCGAACTATGGCTACACCTTC. Its translation: CASSSTLTGAANYGYTF.